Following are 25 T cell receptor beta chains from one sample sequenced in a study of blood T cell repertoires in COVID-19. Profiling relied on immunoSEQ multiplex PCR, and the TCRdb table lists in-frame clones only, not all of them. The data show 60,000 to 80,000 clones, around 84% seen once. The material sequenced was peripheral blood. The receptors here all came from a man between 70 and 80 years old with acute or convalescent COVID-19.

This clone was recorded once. The CDR3 sequence: CAAGGQGGETQYF. DNA of the CDR3: TGTGCCGCCGGGGGACAGGGAGGAGAGACCCAGTACTTC. This rearrangement joins TRBV5-5 to TRBJ2-5; 9 nucleotides match TRBD1. The CDR3 totals 13 residues. The germline V gene has CDR1 SGHKS and CDR2 YYEKEE (reference sequence). The trim removed 10 bases at V and 4 bases at J, leaving 8 bases unmatched.

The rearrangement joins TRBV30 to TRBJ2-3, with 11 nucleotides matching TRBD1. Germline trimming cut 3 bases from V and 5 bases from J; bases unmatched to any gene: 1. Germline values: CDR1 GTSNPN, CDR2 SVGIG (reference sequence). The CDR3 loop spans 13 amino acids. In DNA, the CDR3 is TGTGCCTGGAGGGGGACAGGGGGAGATACGCAGTATTTT. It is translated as CAWRGTGGDTQYF.

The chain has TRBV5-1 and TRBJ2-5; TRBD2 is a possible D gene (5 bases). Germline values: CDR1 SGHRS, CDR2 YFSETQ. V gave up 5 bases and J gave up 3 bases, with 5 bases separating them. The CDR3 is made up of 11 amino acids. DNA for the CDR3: TGCGCCAGCAGAGCGGAAGAGACCCAGTACTTC. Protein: CASRAEETQYF. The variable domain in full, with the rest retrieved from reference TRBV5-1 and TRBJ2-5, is KAGVTQTPRYLIKTRGQQVTLSCSPISGHRSVSWYQQTPGQGLQFLFEYFSETQRNKGNFPGRFSGRQFSNSRSEMNVSTLELGDSALYLCASRAEETQYFGPGTRLLVL.

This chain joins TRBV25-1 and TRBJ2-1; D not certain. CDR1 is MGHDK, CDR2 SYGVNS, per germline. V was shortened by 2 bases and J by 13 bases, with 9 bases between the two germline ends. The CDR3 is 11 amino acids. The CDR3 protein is CASSERDNQFF. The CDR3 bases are TGTGCCAGCAGTGAACGAGACAATCAGTTCTTC.

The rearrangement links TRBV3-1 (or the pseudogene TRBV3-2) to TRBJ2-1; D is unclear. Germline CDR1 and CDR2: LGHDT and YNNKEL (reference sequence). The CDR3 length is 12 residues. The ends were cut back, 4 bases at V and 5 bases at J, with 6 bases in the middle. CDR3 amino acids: CASSLSHNEQFF. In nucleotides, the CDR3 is TGTGCCAGCAGCCTTTCTCACAATGAGCAGTTCTTC.

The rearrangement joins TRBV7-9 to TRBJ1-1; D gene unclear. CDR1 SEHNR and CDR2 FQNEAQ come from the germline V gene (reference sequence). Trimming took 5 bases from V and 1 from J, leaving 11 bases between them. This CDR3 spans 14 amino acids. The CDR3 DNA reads TGTGCCAGCAGCCGATCCGGGTCGAACACTGAAGCTTTCTTT. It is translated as CASSRSGSNTEAFF.

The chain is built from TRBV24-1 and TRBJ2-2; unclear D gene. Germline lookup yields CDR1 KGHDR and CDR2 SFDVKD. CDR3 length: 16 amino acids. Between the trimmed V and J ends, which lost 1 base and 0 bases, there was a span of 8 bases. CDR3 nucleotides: TGTGCCACCAGTGATTTCCTAGATACGAACACCGGGGAGCTGTTTTTT. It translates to CATSDFLDTNTGELFF.

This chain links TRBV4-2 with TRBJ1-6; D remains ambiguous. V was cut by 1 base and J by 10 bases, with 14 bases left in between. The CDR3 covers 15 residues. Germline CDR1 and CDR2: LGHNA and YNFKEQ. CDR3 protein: CASSQGVGGGSPLHF. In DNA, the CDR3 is TGTGCCAGCAGCCAAGGAGTGGGCGGCGGGTCACCCCTCCACTTT.

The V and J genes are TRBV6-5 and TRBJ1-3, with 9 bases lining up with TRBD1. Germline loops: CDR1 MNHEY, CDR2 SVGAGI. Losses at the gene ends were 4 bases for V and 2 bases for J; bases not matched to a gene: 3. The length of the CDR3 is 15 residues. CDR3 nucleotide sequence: TGTGCCAGCAGTTCACAGGGGGCGCCTGGAAACACCATATATTTT. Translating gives CASSSQGAPGNTIYF.

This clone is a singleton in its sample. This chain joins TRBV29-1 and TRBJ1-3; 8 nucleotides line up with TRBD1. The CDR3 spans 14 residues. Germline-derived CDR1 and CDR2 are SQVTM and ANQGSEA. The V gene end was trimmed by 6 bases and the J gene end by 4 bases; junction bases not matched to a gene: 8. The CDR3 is CSVAQGARGNTIYF. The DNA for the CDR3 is TGCAGCGTCGCCCAGGGGGCGCGAGGAAACACCATATATTTT.

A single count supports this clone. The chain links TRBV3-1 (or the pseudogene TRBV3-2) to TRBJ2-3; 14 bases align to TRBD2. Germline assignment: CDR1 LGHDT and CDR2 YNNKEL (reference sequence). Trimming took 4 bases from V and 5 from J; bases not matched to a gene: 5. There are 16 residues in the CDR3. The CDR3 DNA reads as TGTGCCAGCAGCCTGACTAGCGGGGGGGCCAGAGATACGCAGTATTTT. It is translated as CASSLTSGGARDTQYF.

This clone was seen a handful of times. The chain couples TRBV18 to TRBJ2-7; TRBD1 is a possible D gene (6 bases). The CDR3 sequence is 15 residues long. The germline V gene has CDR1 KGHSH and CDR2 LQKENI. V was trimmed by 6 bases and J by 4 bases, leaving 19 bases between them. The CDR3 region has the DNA TGTGCCAGCTCCCCTCGGGGTGGGGGCAAATACGAGCAGTACTTC. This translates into CASSPRGGGKYEQYF. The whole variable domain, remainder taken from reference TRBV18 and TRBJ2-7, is NAGVMQNPRHLVRRRGQEARLRCSPMKGHSHVYWYRQLPEEGLKFMVYLQKENIIDESGMPKERFSAEFPKEGPSILRIQQVVRGDSAAYFCASSPRGGGKYEQYFGPGTRLTVT.

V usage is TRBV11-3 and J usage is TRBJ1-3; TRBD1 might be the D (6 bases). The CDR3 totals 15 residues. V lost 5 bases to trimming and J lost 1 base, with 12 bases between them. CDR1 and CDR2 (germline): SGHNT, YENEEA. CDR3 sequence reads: CASSLTGSSGNTIYF. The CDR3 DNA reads TGTGCCAGCAGCCTGACAGGATCATCTGGAAACACCATATATTTT. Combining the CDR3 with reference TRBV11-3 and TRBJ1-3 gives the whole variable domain EAGVVQSPRYKIIEKKQPVAFWCNPISGHNTLYWYLQNLGQGPELLIRYENEEAVDDSQLPKDRFSAERLKGVDSTLKIQPAELGDSAVYLCASSLTGSSGNTIYFGEGSWLTVV.

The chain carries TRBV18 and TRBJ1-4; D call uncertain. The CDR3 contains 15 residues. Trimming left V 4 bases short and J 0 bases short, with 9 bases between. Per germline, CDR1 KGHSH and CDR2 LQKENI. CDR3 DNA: TGTGCCAGCTCACTTTCCCGAGCAACTAATGAAAAACTGTTTTTT. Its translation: CASSLSRATNEKLFF.

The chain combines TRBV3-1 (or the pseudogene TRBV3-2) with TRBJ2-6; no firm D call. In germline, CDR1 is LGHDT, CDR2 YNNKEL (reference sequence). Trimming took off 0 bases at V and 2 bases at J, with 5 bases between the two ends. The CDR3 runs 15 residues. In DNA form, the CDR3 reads TGTGCCAGCAGCCAAGAGGCGGCTGGGGCCAACGTCCTGACTTTC. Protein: CASSQEAAGANVLTF.

In nucleotides, the CDR3 is TGCGCCAGCAGCATACTAGCGGGGGGGCTTGGCAATGAGCAGTTCTTC. Its protein is CASSILAGGLGNEQFF. The gene calls are TRBV5-1 and TRBJ2-1; TRBD2 matches at 13 bases. In germline, CDR1 is SGHRS, CDR2 YFSETQ. Trimming at V came to 4 bases and at J to 6 bases, leaving 7 bases not matched to a gene. The CDR3 totals 16 residues.

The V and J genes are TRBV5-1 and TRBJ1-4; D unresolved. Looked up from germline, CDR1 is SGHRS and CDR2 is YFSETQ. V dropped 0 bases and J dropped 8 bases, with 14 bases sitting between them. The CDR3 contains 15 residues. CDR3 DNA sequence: TGCGCCAGCAGCTTGGAAGGTCCGGTGGGCGAAAAACTGTTTTTT. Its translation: CASSLEGPVGEKLFF.

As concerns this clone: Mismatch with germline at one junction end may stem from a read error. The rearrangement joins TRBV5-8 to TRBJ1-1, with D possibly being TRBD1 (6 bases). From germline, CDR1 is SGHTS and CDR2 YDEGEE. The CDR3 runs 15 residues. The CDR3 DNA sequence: TGTGCCAGCACCTTGGTCGGGGCAGGGGTTACTGAAGCTTTCTTT. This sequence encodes CASTLVGAGVTEAFF.

The CDR3 sequence is CAISDRGAGETQYF. The CDR3 DNA sequence: TGTGCCATCAGTGACCGGGGGGCGGGAGAGACCCAGTACTTC. This chain links TRBV10-3 with TRBJ2-5; D possibly corresponds to TRBD2 (7 bases). The CDR3 consists of 14 residues. Germline V gene data show CDR1 as ENHRY and CDR2 as SYGVKD. Between the trimmed V and J ends, which lost 3 bases and 4 bases, there was a span of 12 bases.

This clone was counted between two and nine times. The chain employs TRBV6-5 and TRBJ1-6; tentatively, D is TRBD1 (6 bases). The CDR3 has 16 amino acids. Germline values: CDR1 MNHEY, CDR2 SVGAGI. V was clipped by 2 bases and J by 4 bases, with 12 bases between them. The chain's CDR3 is CASSYVMDRYNSPLHF. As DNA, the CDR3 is TGTGCCAGCAGTTACGTTATGGACAGATATAATTCACCCCTCCACTTT.

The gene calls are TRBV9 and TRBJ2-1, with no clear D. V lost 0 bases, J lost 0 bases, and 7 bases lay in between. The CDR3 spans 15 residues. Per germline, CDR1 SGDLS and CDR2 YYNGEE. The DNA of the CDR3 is TGTGCCAGCAGCGTAGAACCGAGCTCCTACAATGAGCAGTTCTTC. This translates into CASSVEPSSYNEQFF.

CDR3 protein: CASRGQGASGANVLTF. In nucleotides, the CDR3 is TGCGCCTCCCGGGGACAGGGGGCAAGTGGGGCCAACGTCCTGACTTTC. V usage is TRBV10-2 and J usage is TRBJ2-6; 12 bases agree with TRBD1. The CDR3 has 16 residues. Germline-derived CDR1 and CDR2 are WSHSY and SAAADI. Trimming removed 11 bases from V and 3 bases from J; junction bases left unmatched: 8.

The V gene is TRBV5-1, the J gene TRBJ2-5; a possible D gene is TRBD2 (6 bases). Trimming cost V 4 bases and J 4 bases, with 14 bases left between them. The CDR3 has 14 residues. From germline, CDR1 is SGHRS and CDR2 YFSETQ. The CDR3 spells CASSRDGTLETQYF. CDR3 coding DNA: TGCGCCAGCAGCCGGGACGGGACTCTAGAGACCCAGTACTTC.

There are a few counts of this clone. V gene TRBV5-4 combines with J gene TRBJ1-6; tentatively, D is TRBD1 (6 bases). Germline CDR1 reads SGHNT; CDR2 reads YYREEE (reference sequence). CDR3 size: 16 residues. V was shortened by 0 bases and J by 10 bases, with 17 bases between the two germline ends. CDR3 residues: CASSLDERQARSPLHF. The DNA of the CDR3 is TGTGCCAGCAGCTTGGATGAGCGACAGGCAAGATCACCCCTCCACTTT.

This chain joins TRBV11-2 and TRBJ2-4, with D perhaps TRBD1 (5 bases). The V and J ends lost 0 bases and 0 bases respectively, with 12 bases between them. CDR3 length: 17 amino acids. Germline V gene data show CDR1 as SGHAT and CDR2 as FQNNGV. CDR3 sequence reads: CASSLDGQGLAKNIQYF. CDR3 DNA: TGTGCCAGCAGCTTAGATGGGCAGGGATTAGCCAAAAACATTCAGTACTTC.